The present TCR beta chain was sequenced within a study of Ad26.COV2.S vaccination and SARS-CoV-2 variants. Looking at the study overall: Dosing was one shot or two shots 56 days apart.

Only in-frame clones appear in the TCRdb table, and some are missing; sequencing was by immunoSEQ multiplex PCR. This repertoire shows hundreds of thousands of clones, about 88% found once; its top ten account for about 11%. As to treatment: about 20 received Ad26.COV2.S at low or high dose, single or two shots; about 5 received placebo; per-sample allocation not given. After the first vaccine or placebo injection, samples were drawn on day 63. This vaccine is an Ad26 vector that expresses the Wuhan-strain SARS-CoV-2 spike. This clone has just one count. The antigen remains unidentified. Study-wide results and caveats: Substantial post-vaccination breadth of spike-specific CD8+ and CD4+ T cell responses was reported.

The germline V and J ends were trimmed by 0 bases and 10 bases, with 13 bases remaining between them. The length of the CDR3 is 14 residues. Germline CDR1 and CDR2: LGHDT and YNNKEL (reference sequence). This chain uses TRBV3-1 (or the pseudogene TRBV3-2) with TRBJ1-5; D is possibly TRBD1 (6 bases). The TCR was taken from a person between 18 and 65 years old who received the Ad26.COV2.S COVID-19 vaccine or a placebo. Sequenced material: peripheral blood, taken in a trial of Ad26.COV2.S vaccine versus placebo. The chain's CDR3 is CASSQDLRRGPQHF. In DNA form, the CDR3 reads TGTGCCAGCAGCCAAGATCTTCGCAGGGGACCCCAGCATTTT.